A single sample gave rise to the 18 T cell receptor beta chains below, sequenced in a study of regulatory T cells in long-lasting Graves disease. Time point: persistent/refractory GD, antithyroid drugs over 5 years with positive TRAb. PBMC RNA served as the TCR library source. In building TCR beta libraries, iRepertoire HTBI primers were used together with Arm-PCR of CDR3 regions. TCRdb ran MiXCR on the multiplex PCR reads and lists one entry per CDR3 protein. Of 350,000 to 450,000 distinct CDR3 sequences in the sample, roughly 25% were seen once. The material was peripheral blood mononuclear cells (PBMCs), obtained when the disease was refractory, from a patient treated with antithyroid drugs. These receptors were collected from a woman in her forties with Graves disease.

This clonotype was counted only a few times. CDR3 DNA sequence: TGCAGTGCTAGACTAAGGGGGCCCAACTATGGCTACACCTTC. Protein sequence: CSARLRGPNYGYTF. The J gene is TRBJ1-2, the V gene TRBV20-1; 7 nucleotides agree with TRBD1. The CDR3 consists of 14 residues. V shed 2 bases, J shed 2 bases, and the junction held 5 bases outside the gene matches. Germline values: CDR1 DFQATT, CDR2 SNEGSKA (reference sequence).

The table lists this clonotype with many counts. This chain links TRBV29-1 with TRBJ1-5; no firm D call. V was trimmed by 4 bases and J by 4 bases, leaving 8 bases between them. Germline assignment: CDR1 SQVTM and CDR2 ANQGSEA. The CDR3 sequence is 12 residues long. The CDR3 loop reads CSVASGNQPQHF. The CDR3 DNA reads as TGCAGCGTTGCCAGTGGGAATCAGCCCCAGCATTTT.

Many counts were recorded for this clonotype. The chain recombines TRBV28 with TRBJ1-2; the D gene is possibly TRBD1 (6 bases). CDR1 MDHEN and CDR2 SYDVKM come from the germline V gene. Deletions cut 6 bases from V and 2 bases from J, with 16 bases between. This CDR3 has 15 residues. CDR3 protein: CASSRGGGSNYGYTF. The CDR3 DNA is TGTGCCAGCAGCCGGGGGGGCGGCAGCAACTATGGCTACACCTTC.

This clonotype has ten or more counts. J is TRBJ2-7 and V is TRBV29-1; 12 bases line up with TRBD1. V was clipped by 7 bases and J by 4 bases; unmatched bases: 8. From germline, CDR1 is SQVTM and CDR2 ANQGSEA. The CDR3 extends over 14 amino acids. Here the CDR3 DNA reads TGCAGCGGGGGGATGGGACAGGGGGCGTACGAGCAGTACTTC. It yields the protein CSGGMGQGAYEQYF.

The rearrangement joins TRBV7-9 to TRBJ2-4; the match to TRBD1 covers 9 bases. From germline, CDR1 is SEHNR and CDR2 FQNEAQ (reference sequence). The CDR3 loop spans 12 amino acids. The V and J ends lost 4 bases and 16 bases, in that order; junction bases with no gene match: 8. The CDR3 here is CASSSYRGLYYF. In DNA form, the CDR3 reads TGTGCCAGCAGCTCATACAGGGGGCTTTATTACTTC.

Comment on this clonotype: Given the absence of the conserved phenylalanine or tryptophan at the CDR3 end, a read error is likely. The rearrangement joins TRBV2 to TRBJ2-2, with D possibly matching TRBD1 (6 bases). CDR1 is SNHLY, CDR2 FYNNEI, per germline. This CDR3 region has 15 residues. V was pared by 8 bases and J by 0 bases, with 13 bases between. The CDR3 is CASSAQGTNTGELFV. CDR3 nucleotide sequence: TGTGCCAGCTCAGCACAGGGAACGAACACCGGGGAGCTGTTTGTT.

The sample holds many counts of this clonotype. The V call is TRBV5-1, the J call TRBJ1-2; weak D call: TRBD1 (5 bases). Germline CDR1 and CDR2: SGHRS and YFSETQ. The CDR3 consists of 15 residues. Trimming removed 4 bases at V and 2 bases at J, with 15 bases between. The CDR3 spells CASSLPGTLNYGYTF. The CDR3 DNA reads TGCGCCAGCAGCCTCCCCGGGACGTTGAACTATGGCTACACCTTC. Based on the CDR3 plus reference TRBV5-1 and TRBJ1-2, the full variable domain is KAGVTQTPRYLIKTRGQQVTLSCSPISGHRSVSWYQQTPGQGLQFLFEYFSETQRNKGNFPGRFSGRQFSNSRSEMNVSTLELGDSALYLCASSLPGTLNYGYTFGSGTRLTVV.

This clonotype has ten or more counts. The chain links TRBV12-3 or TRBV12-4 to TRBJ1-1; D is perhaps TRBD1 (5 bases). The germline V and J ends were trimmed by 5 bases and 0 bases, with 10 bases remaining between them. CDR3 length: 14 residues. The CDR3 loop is CASSQQALNTEAFF. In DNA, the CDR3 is TGTGCCAGCAGTCAACAGGCGCTGAACACTGAAGCTTTCTTT.

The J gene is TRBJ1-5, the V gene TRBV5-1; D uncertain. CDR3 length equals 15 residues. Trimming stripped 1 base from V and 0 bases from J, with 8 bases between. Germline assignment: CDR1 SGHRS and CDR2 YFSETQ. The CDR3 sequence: CASSLRPDSNQPQHF. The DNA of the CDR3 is TGCGCCAGCAGCTTGAGGCCAGATAGCAATCAGCCCCAGCATTTT.

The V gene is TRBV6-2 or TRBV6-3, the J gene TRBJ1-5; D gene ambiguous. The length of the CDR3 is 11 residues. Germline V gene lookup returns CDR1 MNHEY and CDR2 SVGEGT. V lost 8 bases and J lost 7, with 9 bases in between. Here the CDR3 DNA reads TGTGCCAGCCATTTGGAGCAGCCCCAGCATTTT. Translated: CASHLEQPQHF.

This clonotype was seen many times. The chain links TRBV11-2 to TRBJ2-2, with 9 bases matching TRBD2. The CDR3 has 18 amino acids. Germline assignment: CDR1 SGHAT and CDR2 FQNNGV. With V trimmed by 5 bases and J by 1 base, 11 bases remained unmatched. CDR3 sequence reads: CASSPQILAGLNTGELFF. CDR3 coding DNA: TGTGCCAGCAGCCCCCAAATACTAGCGGGCCTGAACACCGGGGAGCTGTTTTTT.

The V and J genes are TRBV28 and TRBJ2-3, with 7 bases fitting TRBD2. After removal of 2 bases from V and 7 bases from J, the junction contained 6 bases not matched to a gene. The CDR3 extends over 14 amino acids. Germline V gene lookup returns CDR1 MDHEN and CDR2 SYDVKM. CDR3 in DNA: TGTGCCAGCAGTTTAGGGGCGGGAGTTTATACGCAGTATTTT. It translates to CASSLGAGVYTQYF.

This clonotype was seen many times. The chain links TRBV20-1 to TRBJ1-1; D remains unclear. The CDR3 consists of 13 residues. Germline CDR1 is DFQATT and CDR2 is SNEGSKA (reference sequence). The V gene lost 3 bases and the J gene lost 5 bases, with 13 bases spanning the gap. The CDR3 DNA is TGCAGTGCTAGTGGGGAGAGAACGACTGAAGCTTTCTTT. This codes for CSASGERTTEAFF.

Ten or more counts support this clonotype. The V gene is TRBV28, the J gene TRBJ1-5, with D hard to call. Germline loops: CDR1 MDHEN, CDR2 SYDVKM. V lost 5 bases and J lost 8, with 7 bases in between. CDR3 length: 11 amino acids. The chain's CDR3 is CASSDGEPQHF. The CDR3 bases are TGTGCCAGCAGTGACGGTGAGCCCCAGCATTTT.

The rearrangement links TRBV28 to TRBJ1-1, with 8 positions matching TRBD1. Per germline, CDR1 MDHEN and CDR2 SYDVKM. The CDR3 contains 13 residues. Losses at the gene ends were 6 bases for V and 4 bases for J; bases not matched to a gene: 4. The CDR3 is CASRTGAGTEAFF. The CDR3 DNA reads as TGTGCCAGCAGGACAGGGGCGGGCACTGAAGCTTTCTTT.

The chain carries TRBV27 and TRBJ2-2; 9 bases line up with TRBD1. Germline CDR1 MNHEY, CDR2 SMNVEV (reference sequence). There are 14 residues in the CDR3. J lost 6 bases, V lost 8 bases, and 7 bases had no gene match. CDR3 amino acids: CASGIYRGPGELFF. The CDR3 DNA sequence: TGTGCCAGCGGTATTTACAGGGGGCCCGGGGAGCTGTTTTTT.

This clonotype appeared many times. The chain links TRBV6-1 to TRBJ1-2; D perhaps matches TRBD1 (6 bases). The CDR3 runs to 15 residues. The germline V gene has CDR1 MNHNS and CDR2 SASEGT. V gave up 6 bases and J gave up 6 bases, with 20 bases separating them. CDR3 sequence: CASRFMGASLHGYTF. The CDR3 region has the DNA TGTGCCAGCAGGTTTATGGGGGCCTCACTCCATGGCTACACCTTC.

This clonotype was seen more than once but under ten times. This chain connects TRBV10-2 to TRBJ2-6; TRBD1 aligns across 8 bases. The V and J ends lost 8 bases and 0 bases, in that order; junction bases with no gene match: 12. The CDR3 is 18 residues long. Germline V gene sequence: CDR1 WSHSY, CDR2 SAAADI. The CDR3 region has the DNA TGCGCCAGCTACAAAACCGGGACAGGTTTCTCTGGGGCCAACGTCCTGACTTTC. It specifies CASYKTGTGFSGANVLTF.